The present entry profiles one T cell receptor beta chain with its context. This clonotype was seen repeatedly, ten times or more. Its specific antigen is unknown. Per-base quality was not reported, and no clone a single base away is much larger than it. This specimen comes from a study of CD8 T cells in ankylosing spondylitis (dated by TCRdb to 2016 to 2017). Context from the whole study: The study profiled T cell receptor beta repertoires in healthy donors and ankylosing spondylitis patients to find disease-linked TCR variants. In total, the full study cohort was made up of about 110 healthy donors and 25 ankylosing spondylitis patients. Peripheral blood was sampled, and synovial fluid was additionally collected from ankylosing spondylitis patients.

This sample was sequenced with an Illumina HiSeq 2500. Quantitative 5'-RACE with molecular barcodes was used to prepare TCR beta libraries. In the authors' own workflow: A new computational method based on a probabilistic model of VDJ rearrangement was used to identify disease-linked TCR variants. The public sequencing data were trimmed at Q25 with fastp and processed into clonotypes with MiXCR by TCRdb, which kept only in-frame beta chains. Entries that share a CDR3 protein sequence are merged under the most common genes and DNA. TCRdb, not the original authors, processed these V and J calls. Counted in this sample were some 71,000 distinct CDR3 sequences; approximately 5.3% of them appeared once. About 2.2% of the sample goes to the ten largest clones. From its cysteine to its phenylalanine, the CDR3 spans 13 amino acids. The DNA shown is the 39-base CDR3, in frame from base 1. Trimming takes 6 bases from V and 3 bases from J, and the germline ends sit 11 bases apart.

Results and caveats for the whole study, not just this receptor: Some TCR beta motif variants had previously been reported in synovial fluid and blood of reactive arthritis patients, which suggested common disease-initiation mechanisms. Significant enrichment of the disease-linked clones was reported in matched synovial fluid samples from ankylosing spondylitis patients. In peripheral blood, the disease-linked clones were found at relatively low frequencies and had a CD8+ phenotype. Blood from ankylosing spondylitis patients appeared to be characterized by a TCR beta motif composed of about 8 highly homologous amino acid variants.

The rearrangement combines TRBV12-3 or TRBV12-4 with TRBJ1-2, with TRBD1 tentatively as D gene (6 bases match). The sequenced material came from blood, either unsorted or a sorted T cell fraction (not recorded which). This sequence originates from a male donor with ankylosing spondylitis or in good health (not recorded which). The CDR3 in this case is CASSTGSDYGYTF. The DNA sequence is TGTGCCAGCAGCACAGGGTCTGACTATGGCTACACCTTC.